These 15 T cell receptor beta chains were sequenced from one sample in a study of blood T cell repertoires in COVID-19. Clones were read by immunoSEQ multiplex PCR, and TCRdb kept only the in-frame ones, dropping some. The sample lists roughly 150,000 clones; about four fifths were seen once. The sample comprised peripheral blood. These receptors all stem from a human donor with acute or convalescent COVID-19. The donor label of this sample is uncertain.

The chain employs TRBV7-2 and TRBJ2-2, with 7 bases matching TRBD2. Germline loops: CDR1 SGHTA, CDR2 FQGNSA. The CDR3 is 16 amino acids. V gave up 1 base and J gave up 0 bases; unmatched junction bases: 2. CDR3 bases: TGTGCCAGCAGCTTAGATGCGGGGGCGAACACCGGGGAGCTGTTTTTT. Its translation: CASSLDAGANTGELFF.

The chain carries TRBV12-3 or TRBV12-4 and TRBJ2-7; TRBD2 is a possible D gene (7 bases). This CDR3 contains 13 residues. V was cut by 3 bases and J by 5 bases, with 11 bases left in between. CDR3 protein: CASSFIGGHEQYF. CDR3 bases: TGTGCCAGCAGTTTTATCGGGGGGCACGAGCAGTACTTC.

The CDR3 sequence is CASNIPGQGTDTQYF. Here the CDR3 DNA reads TGTGCTAGTAATATTCCGGGACAGGGGACAGATACGCAGTATTTT. The chain has TRBV12-5 and TRBJ2-3; 10 positions match TRBD1. V lost 8 bases, J lost 3 bases, and 8 bases stayed unmatched. Germline CDR1 and CDR2: LGHNT and FRNRAP. The CDR3 contains 15 residues.

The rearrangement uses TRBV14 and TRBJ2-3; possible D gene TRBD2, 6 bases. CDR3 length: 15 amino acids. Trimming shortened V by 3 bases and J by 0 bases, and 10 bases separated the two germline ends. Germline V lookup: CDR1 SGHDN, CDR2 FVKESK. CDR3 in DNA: TGTGCCAGCAGCCAGTACGGGGGTAGCACAGATACGCAGTATTTT. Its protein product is CASSQYGGSTDTQYF.

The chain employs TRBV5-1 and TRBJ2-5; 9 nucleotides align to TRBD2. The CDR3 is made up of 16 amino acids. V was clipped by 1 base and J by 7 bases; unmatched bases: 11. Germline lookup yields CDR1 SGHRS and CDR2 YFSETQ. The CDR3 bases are TGCGCCAGCAGCTTGTTAAGCCTAGCGGGGTCAGGGACCCAGTACTTC. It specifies CASSLLSLAGSGTQYF.

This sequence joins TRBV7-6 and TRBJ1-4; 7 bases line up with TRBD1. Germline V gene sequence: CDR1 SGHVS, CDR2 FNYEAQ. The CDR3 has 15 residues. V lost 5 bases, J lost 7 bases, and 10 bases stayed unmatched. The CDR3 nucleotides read TGTGCCAGCAGCCCTTCAGGGGGTCGGGGTGAAAAACTGTTTTTT. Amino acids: CASSPSGGRGEKLFF.

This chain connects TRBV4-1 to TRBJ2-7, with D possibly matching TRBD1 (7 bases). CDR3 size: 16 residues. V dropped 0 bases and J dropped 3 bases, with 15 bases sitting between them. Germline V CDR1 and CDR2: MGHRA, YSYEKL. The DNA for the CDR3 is TGCGCCAGCAGCCAAGATAGGCAGGGGGGAGGCTACGAGCAGTACTTC. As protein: CASSQDRQGGGYEQYF.

CDR3 DNA sequence: TGTGCCAGCAAATTGGGGGCCCAAGAGACCCAGTACTTC. Translated: CASKLGAQETQYF. The chain uses TRBV12-3 or TRBV12-4 and TRBJ2-5, with TRBD1 as a possible D gene (6 bases). This CDR3 is 13 amino acids long. Trimming pared 7 bases from V and 1 base from J, leaving 10 bases between.

The CDR3 sequence: CASSLGQGKVYEQYF. The CDR3 coding sequence is TGTGCCAGCAGCTTAGGACAGGGGAAGGTGTACGAGCAGTACTTC. The rearrangement joins TRBV7-2 to TRBJ2-7; 8 bases fit TRBD1. The CDR3 extends over 15 amino acids. From germline, CDR1 is SGHTA and CDR2 FQGNSA. V lost 1 base, J lost 4 bases, and 6 bases stayed unmatched.

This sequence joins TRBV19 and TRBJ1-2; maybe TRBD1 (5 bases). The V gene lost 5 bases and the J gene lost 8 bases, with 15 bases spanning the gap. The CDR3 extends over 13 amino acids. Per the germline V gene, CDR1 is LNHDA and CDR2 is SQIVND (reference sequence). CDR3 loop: CASSANPGRGYTF. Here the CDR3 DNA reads TGTGCCAGTAGTGCAAATCCAGGGAGGGGCTACACCTTC.

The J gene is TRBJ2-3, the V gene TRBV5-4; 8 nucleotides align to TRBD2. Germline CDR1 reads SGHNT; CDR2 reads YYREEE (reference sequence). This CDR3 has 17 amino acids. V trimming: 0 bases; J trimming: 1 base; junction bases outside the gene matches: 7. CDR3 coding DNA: TGTGCCAGCAGCTTGGGCGGGGGGACAACCCGCACAGATACGCAGTATTTT. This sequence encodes CASSLGGGTTRTDTQYF.

The DNA for the CDR3 is TGCGCCAGCAGATATCCAGGGGCCGACACCGGGGAGCTGTTTTTT. Amino acids: CASRYPGADTGELFF. The J gene is TRBJ2-2, the V gene TRBV5-1; weak D call: TRBD1 (6 bases). The CDR3 is 15 residues long. The ends were cut back, 5 bases at V and 3 bases at J, with 14 bases in the middle. Germline CDR1 SGHRS, CDR2 YFSETQ.

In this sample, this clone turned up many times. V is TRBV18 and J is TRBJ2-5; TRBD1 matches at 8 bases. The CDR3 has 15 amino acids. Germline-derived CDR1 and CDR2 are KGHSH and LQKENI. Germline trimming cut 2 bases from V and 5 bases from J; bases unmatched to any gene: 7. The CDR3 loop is CASSPETGVGETQYF. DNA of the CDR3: TGTGCCAGCTCACCAGAGACAGGGGTCGGCGAGACCCAGTACTTC.

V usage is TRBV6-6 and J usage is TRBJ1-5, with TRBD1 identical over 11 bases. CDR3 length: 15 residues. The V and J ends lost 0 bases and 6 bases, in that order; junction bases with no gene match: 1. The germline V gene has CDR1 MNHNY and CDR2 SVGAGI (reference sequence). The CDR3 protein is CASSYSGTGGQPQHF. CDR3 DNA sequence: TGTGCCAGCAGTTACTCGGGGACAGGGGGTCAGCCCCAGCATTTT.

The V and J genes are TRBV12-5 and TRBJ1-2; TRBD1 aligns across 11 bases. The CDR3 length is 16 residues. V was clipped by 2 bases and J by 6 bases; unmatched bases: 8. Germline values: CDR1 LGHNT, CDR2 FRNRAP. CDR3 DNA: TGTGCTAGTGGTTTGCCTCGGACAGGGGGCGCAGATGGCTACACCTTC. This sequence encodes CASGLPRTGGADGYTF.